This TCR beta chain originates from a study of CD4+ T cells in melanoma. This clone was detected only once. V lost 4 bases, J lost 4 bases, and 22 bases lay in between. This CDR3 contains 17 residues. CDR1 LNHDA and CDR2 SQIVND come from the germline V gene (reference sequence). The method was immunoSEQ multiplex PCR; TCRdb's version includes in-frame clones alone and lacks a portion of them. The sample holds roughly 10,000 clones, around 60% seen once. The specimen was cells from a culture (not recorded whether cultured in vitro). J is TRBJ2-5 and V is TRBV19; TRBD2 is a possible D gene (6 bases). This clonotype was sampled from a human donor with melanoma. The CDR3 coding sequence is TGTGCCAGTAGTACCCCCGGCGGGGTTCGGTCCACAGAGACCCAGTACTTC. It specifies CASSTPGGVRSTETQYF.